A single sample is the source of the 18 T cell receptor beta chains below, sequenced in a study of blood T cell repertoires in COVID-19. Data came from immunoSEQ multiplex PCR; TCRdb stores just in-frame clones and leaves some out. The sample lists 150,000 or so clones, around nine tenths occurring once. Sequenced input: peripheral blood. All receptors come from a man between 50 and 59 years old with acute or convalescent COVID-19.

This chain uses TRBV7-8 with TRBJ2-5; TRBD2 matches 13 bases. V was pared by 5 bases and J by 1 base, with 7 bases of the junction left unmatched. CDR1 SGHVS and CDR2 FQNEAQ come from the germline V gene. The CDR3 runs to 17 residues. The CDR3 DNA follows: TGTGCCAGCAGCGCCCGACTAGCGGGGGGTCGCCAAGAGACCCAGTACTTC. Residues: CASSARLAGGRQETQYF.

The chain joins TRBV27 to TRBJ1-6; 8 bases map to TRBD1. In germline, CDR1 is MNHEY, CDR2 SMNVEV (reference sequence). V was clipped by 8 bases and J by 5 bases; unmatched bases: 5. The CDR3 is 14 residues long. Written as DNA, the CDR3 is TGTGCCAGCCGGACAGGGTTCGATAATTCACCCCTCCACTTT. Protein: CASRTGFDNSPLHF.

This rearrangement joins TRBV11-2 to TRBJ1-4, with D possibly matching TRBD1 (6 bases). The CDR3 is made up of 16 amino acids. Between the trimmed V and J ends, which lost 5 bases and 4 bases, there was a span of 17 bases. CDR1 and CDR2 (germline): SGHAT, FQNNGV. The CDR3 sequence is CASSRPPGAHNEKLFF. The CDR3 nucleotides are TGTGCCAGCAGCCGACCTCCAGGGGCCCATAATGAAAAACTGTTTTTT.

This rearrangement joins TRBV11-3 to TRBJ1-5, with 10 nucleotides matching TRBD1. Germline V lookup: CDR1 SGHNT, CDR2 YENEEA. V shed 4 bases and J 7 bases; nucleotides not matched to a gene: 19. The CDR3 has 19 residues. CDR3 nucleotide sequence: TGTGCCAGCAGCTACCCTTTCGCCGGGACAGGGGAGCGAAAACAGCCCCAGCATTTT. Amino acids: CASSYPFAGTGERKQPQHF.

CDR3: CAGGTDNDPWETQYF. CDR3 nucleotide sequence: TGTGCCGGGGGGACAGATAATGACCCATGGGAGACCCAGTACTTC. The chain has TRBV6-5 and TRBJ2-5; possible D gene TRBD1, 7 bases. Germline V gene sequence: CDR1 MNHEY, CDR2 SVGAGI. This CDR3 has 15 residues. V shed 11 bases and J shed 5 bases, with 24 bases lying between them.

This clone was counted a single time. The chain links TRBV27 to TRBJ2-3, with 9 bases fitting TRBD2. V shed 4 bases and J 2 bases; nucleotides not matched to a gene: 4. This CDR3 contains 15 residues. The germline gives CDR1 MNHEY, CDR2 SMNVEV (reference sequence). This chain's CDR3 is CASSSTSGPTDTQYF. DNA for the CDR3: TGTGCCAGCAGTTCCACTAGCGGGCCCACAGATACGCAGTATTTT.

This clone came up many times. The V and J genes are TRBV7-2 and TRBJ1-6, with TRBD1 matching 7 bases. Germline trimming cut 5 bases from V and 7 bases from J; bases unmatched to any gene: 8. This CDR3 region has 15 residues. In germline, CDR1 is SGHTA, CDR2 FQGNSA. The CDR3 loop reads CASSQSTGTNSPLHF. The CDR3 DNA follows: TGTGCCAGCAGCCAATCGACAGGGACAAATTCACCCCTCCACTTT.

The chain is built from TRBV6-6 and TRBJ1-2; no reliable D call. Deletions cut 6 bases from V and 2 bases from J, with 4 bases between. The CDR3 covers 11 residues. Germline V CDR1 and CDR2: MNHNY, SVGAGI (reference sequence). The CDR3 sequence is CASSMNYGYTF. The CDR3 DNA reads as TGTGCCAGCAGCATGAACTATGGCTACACCTTC.

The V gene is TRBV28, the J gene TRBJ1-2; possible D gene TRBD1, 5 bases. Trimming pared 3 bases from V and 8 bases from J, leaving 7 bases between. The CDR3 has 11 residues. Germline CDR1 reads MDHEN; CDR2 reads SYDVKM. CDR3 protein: CASSLGGGYTF. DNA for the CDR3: TGTGCCAGCAGTTTGGGGGGAGGCTACACCTTC.

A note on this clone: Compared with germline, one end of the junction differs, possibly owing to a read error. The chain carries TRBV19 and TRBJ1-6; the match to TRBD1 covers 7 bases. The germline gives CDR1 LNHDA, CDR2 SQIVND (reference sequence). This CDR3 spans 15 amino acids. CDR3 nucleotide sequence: TGTGCCAGTAGCCCTTCGACAGGGCTCAATTCACCCCCCCACTTT. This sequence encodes CASSPSTGLNSPPHF.

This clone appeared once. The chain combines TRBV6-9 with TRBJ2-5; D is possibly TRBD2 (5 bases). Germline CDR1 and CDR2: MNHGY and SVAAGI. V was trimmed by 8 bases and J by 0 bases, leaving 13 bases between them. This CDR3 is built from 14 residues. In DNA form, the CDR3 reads TGTGCCAGCGGGGAGAGCCTGTACCAAGAGACCCAGTACTTC. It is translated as CASGESLYQETQYF.

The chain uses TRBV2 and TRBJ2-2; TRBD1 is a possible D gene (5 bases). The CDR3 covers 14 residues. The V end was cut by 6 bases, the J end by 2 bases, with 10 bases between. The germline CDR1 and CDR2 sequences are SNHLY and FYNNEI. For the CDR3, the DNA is TGTGCCAGCAGCTTGACAGTAAACACCGGGGAGCTGTTTTTT. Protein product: CASSLTVNTGELFF.

The CDR3 sequence: CASSQSTGRIQYF. The CDR3 nucleotides read TGTGCCAGCAGCCAATCTACAGGGAGAATTCAGTACTTC. V usage is TRBV4-2 and J usage is TRBJ2-4; the D gene is possibly TRBD1 (6 bases). Trimming pared 2 bases from V and 10 bases from J, leaving 12 bases between. This CDR3 contains 13 residues. In germline, CDR1 is LGHNA, CDR2 YNFKEQ.

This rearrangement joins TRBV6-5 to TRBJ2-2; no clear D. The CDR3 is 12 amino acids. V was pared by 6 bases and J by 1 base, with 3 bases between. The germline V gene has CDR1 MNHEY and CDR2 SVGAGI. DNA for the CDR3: TGTGCCAGCAGCAGGAACACCGGGGAGCTGTTTTTT. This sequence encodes CASSRNTGELFF.

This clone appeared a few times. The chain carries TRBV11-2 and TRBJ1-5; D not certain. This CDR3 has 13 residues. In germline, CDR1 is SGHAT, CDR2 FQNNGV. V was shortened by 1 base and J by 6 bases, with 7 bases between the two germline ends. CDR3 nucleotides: TGTGCCAGCAGCTTAGGTACGAGTCAGCCCCAGCATTTT. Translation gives CASSLGTSQPQHF.

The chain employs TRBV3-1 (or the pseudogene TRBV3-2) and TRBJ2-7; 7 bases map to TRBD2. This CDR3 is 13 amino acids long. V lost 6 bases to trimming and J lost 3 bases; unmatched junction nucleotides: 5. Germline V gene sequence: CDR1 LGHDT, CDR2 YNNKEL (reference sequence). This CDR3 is CASSPGLVYEQYF. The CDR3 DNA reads TGTGCCAGCAGTCCTGGACTAGTCTACGAGCAGTACTTC.

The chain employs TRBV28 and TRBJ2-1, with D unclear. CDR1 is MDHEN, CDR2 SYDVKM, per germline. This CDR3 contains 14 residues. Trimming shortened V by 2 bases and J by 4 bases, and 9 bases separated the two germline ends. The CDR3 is CASSLRVVYNEQFF. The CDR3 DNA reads TGTGCCAGCAGTTTACGAGTGGTATACAATGAGCAGTTCTTC.

The CDR3 protein is CASSQGRGLSQPQHF. CDR3 DNA sequence: TGTGCCAGCAGCCAGGGCAGGGGATTAAGTCAGCCCCAGCATTTT. This sequence joins TRBV3-1 (or the pseudogene TRBV3-2) and TRBJ1-5; D possibly corresponds to TRBD1 (6 bases). V lost 3 bases and J lost 6, with 15 bases in between. Germline CDR1 reads LGHDT; CDR2 reads YNNKEL (reference sequence). This CDR3 contains 15 residues.